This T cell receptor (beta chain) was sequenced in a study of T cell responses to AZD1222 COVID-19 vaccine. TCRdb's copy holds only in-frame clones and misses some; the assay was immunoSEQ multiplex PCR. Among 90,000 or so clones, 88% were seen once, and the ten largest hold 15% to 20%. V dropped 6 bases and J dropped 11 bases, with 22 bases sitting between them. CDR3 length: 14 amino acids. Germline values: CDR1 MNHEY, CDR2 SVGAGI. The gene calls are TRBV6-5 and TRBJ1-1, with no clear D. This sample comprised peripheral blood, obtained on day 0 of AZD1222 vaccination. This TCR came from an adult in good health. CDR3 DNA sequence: TGTGCCAGCAGCTCACATTATTCCCCCAGTGAGGCTTTCTTT. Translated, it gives CASSSHYSPSEAFF.